The 13 T cell receptor beta chains listed next were all sequenced from one sample in a study of T-cell memory formation after mild COVID-19. A single record per CDR3 protein comes from TCRdb applying MiXCR to the 5' RACE reads. Of about 470,000 distinct CDR3 sequences listed, over 15% are singletons. The source material was PBMCs or a T cell subset sorted from them (not recorded which). Every receptor here comes from an adult woman who had mild COVID-19 (a few samples of this study predate the infection). Cell type and time point are not known.

The chain has TRBV5-1 and TRBJ2-2, with D possibly TRBD2 on 7 matching bases. Between the trimmed V and J ends, which lost 6 bases and 7 bases, there was a span of 25 bases. This CDR3 is built from 17 residues. The germline V gene encodes CDR1 SGHRS and CDR2 YFSETQ. For the CDR3, the DNA is TGCGCCAGCAACTGGCGGGGGCCCGGCGGTGGTGACGGGGAGCTGTTTTTT. Translating it yields CASNWRGPGGGDGELFF. The variable domain in full, with the rest retrieved from reference TRBV5-1 and TRBJ2-2, is KAGVTQTPRYLIKTRGQQVTLSCSPISGHRSVSWYQQTPGQGLQFLFEYFSETQRNKGNFPGRFSGRQFSNSRSEMNVSTLELGDSALYLCASNWRGPGGGDGELFFGEGSRLTVL.

CDR3 in DNA: TGTGCCTGGAGTAGTAGCGGGCTAAGCGGTGAGCAGTTCTTC. Its protein product is CAWSSSGLSGEQFF. V and J are TRBV30 and TRBJ2-1, with 7 bases aligning to TRBD2. CDR1 GTSNPN and CDR2 SVGIG come from the germline V gene (reference sequence). J lost 9 bases, V lost 2 bases, and 10 bases had no gene match. This CDR3 comprises 14 residues.

This clonotype was seen more than once but under ten times. This chain links TRBV12-3 or TRBV12-4 with TRBJ2-6, with D possibly matching TRBD1 (6 bases). CDR3 size: 17 residues. V was clipped by 4 bases and J by 0 bases, with 13 bases between them. CDR3 loop: CASSSGTMSSGANVLTF. CDR3 coding DNA: TGTGCCAGCAGTTCAGGGACAATGAGCTCTGGGGCCAACGTCCTGACTTTC.

There are a few counts of this clonotype. Written as DNA, the CDR3 is TGTGCCAGCAGCGTTGCGGGACTAGATAACAATGAGCAGTTCTTC. Translating gives CASSVAGLDNNEQFF. The chain links TRBV9 to TRBJ2-1; 8 nucleotides line up with TRBD2. V shed 2 bases, J shed 5 bases, and the junction held 6 bases outside the gene matches. The CDR3 consists of 15 residues. The germline V gene encodes CDR1 SGDLS and CDR2 YYNGEE.

About this clonotype itself: Its ends do not fully match the called genes, so a read error is possible. The V call is TRBV4-1, the J call TRBJ2-1, with 10 bases fitting TRBD2. CDR1 MGHRA and CDR2 YSYEKL come from the germline V gene. CDR3 length: 17 amino acids. The CDR3 region is CASSQKLAGEGYNEQLF. CDR3 coding DNA: TGCGCCAGCAGCCAGAAGCTAGCGGGAGAGGGCTACAATGAGCAGTTATTC.

This clonotype was seen many times. The chain employs TRBV7-2 and TRBJ2-1; D is unresolved. V was trimmed by 0 bases and J by 4 bases, leaving 4 bases between them. Germline V gives CDR1 SGHTA, CDR2 FQGNSA. The CDR3 length is 13 residues. The CDR3 region has the DNA TGTGCCAGCAGCTTAGCAGAATACAATGAGCAGTTCTTC. Its protein is CASSLAEYNEQFF.

This clonotype was recorded many times. V and J are TRBV19 and TRBJ1-4; tentative D call: TRBD1 (5 bases). The CDR3 has 15 residues. Germline lookup yields CDR1 LNHDA and CDR2 SQIVND (reference sequence). V gave up 4 bases and J gave up 13 bases, with 22 bases separating them. The CDR3 sequence: CASSSGTAEGVRLFF. The CDR3 coding sequence is TGTGCCAGTAGTAGCGGGACCGCGGAGGGTGTTAGACTGTTTTTT. Full variable domain (remainder filled in from reference TRBV19 and TRBJ1-4): DGGITQSPKYLFRKEGQNVTLSCEQNLNHDAMYWYRQDPGQGLRLIYYSQIVNDFQKGDIAEGYSVSREKKESFPLTVTSAQKNPTAFYLCASSSGTAEGVRLFFGSGTQLSVL.

This rearrangement joins TRBV5-5 to TRBJ2-7; D not resolved. The CDR3 is 15 residues long. Trimming shortened V by 0 bases and J by 1 base, and 11 bases separated the two germline ends. Germline V gives CDR1 SGHKS, CDR2 YYEKEE (reference sequence). The CDR3 spells CASSLAELVSYEQYF. Here the CDR3 DNA reads TGTGCCAGCAGCTTGGCCGAGTTGGTATCCTACGAGCAGTACTTC.

This clonotype occurred a few times. The chain recombines TRBV12-3 or TRBV12-4 with TRBJ2-1; D possibly uses TRBD1 or TRBD2 (6 bases each). V was trimmed by 5 bases and J by 0 bases, leaving 14 bases between them. The CDR3 consists of 16 residues. The CDR3 DNA sequence: TGTGCCAGCAGTCCGCAAGGGGGGATCTCCTACAATGAGCAGTTCTTC. This codes for CASSPQGGISYNEQFF.

This chain connects TRBV24-1 to TRBJ1-4; TRBD1 agrees at 7 bases. Germline lookup yields CDR1 KGHDR and CDR2 SFDVKD. V lost 0 bases, J lost 10 bases, and 4 bases stayed unmatched. The CDR3 length is 14 residues. The CDR3 loop reads CATSDLRQGGKLFF. For the CDR3, the DNA is TGTGCCACCAGTGATTTGCGGCAGGGGGGAAAACTGTTTTTT.

This sequence joins TRBV7-9 and TRBJ2-7; a possible D gene is TRBD1 (6 bases). CDR1 and CDR2 (germline): SEHNR, FQNEAQ (reference sequence). The CDR3 contains 15 residues. Trimming shortened V by 5 bases and J by 3 bases, and 17 bases separated the two germline ends. The CDR3 region is CASSNLTGLLYEQYF. The CDR3 coding sequence is TGTGCCAGCAGCAACCTGACAGGTCTGCTCTACGAGCAGTACTTC. Together with reference TRBV7-9 and TRBJ2-7, the CDR3 gives the full variable domain: DTGVSQNPRHKITKRGQNVTFRCDPISEHNRLYWYRQTLGQGPEFLTYFQNEAQLEKSRLLSDRFSAERPKGSFSTLEIQRTEQGDSAMYLCASSNLTGLLYEQYFGPGTRLTVT.

This clonotype was recorded at least ten times. The rearrangement links TRBV7-6 to TRBJ2-5; 9 bases are a match to TRBD2. The CDR3 contains 15 residues. In germline, CDR1 is SGHVS, CDR2 FNYEAQ. Trimming took 6 bases from V and 5 from J; bases not matched to a gene: 10. The chain's CDR3 is CASSRSGSVRETQYF. The CDR3 DNA is TGTGCCAGCAGTCGTAGCGGGAGTGTCCGGGAGACCCAGTACTTC.

V gene TRBV29-1 combines with J gene TRBJ1-3; no firm D call. CDR1 and CDR2 (germline): SQVTM, ANQGSEA. CDR3 size: 12 residues. V was pared by 4 bases and J by 0 bases, with 4 bases between. CDR3 in amino acids: CSVAVSGNTIYF. For the CDR3, the DNA is TGCAGCGTTGCGGTCTCTGGAAACACCATATATTTT.